The clone carrying this T cell receptor (beta chain) was observed a few times. These data are taken from a study of blood T cell repertoires in COVID-19. Germline CDR1 and CDR2: SGHRS and YFSETQ. The length of the CDR3 is 17 residues. V shed 0 bases and J 3 bases; nucleotides not matched to a gene: 8. Cohorts were based on clinical histories the participants reported. Symptom resolution, clearance, or two negative PCRs marked the recovered donors of Cohort 3. Sequenced by immunoSEQ multiplex PCR; TCRdb stores in-frame clones only, minus some. The table shows some 330,000 clones, with roughly 90% occurring only once.

This receptor was identified in a woman aged 30 to 39 who had recovered from COVID-19. Sequencing used PBMCs or T cells enriched from blood (not recorded which). The chain couples TRBV5-1 to TRBJ2-3, with TRBD2 matching 9 bases. CDR3 residues: CASSLAAGGLGTDTQYF. The CDR3 nucleotides read TGCGCCAGCAGCTTGGCGGCGGGGGGGCTCGGAACAGATACGCAGTATTTT.